These 4 T cell receptor beta chains originate from one sample sequenced in a study of shared clonotypes between healthy human individuals. The method was immunoSEQ multiplex PCR; TCRdb's version includes in-frame clones alone and lacks a portion of them. This table holds about 2.4 million clones, roughly 92% found once. Sequencing used naive CD4+ T cells sorted from blood. Subset denoted: CD45RA+ positively selected. All receptors come from a man aged 18 to 35 in good health.

This chain connects TRBV5-4 to TRBJ2-5; no definite D call. The V end was cut by 4 bases, the J end by 3 bases, with 13 bases between. This CDR3 is built from 14 residues. The germline V gene encodes CDR1 SGHNT and CDR2 YYREEE (reference sequence). The CDR3 sequence is CASSRGRREETQYF. In DNA form, the CDR3 reads TGTGCCAGCAGCCGCGGCCGAAGGGAAGAGACCCAGTACTTC.

The genes are TRBV5-1 and TRBJ2-7; D ambiguous. Germline V CDR1 and CDR2: SGHRS, YFSETQ. The length of the CDR3 is 14 residues. The V and J ends lost 0 bases and 5 bases respectively, with 12 bases between them. The CDR3 DNA reads TGCGCCAGCAGCTTGGTTCGGACCCCTGACGAGCAGTACTTC. Translation gives CASSLVRTPDEQYF.

This clone was counted a single time. The chain joins TRBV28 to TRBJ1-2; possible D gene TRBD1, 5 bases. V lost 4 bases to trimming and J lost 0 bases, with 12 bases between them. The CDR3 length is 15 residues. The germline V gene encodes CDR1 MDHEN and CDR2 SYDVKM. CDR3 residues: CASSYGQVANYGYTF. DNA for the CDR3: TGTGCCAGCAGTTACGGACAAGTAGCTAACTATGGCTACACCTTC.

A word on this clone: The junction shows a germline mismatch at one end, possibly a read error. The chain employs TRBV5-1 and TRBJ2-6; D possibly corresponds to TRBD1 (6 bases). The CDR3 runs to 19 residues. CDR1 is SGHRS, CDR2 YFSETQ, per germline. The CDR3 DNA follows: TGCGCCAGCAGTTTGGTCGGGACAACCTTGAGCTCTGGGGCCAACGTCCTGACTTTC. Encoded protein: CASSLVGTTLSSGANVLTF.